A single sample gave rise to the 17 T cell receptor beta chains below, sequenced in a study of blood T cell repertoires in COVID-19. Using immunoSEQ multiplex PCR, the repertoire was profiled, and TCRdb retains in-frame clones only, with some absent. The sample includes roughly 280,000 clones, about 88% of them seen just once. The sequencing input was peripheral blood. These receptor sequences come from a woman aged 25 to 39 with COVID-19, enrolled during active disease.

The chain carries TRBV6-4 and TRBJ2-1, with D uncertain. Germline V gene lookup returns CDR1 MRHNA and CDR2 SNTAGT. This CDR3 has 12 residues. V was trimmed by 2 bases and J by 3 bases, leaving 2 bases between them. DNA of the CDR3: TGTGCCAGCAGTGACCTCTACAATGAGCAGTTCTTC. This codes for CASSDLYNEQFF.

This rearrangement joins TRBV6-5 to TRBJ2-7; tentatively, D is TRBD2 (6 bases). Per the germline V gene, CDR1 is MNHEY and CDR2 is SVGAGI. The CDR3 covers 12 residues. V gave up 9 bases and J gave up 1 base, with 10 bases separating them. The DNA for the CDR3 is TGTGCCAGTAGGGGACTTTCCTACGAGCAGTACTTC. This sequence encodes CASRGLSYEQYF.

The V gene is TRBV23-1, the J gene TRBJ2-7; 8 bases fit TRBD2. TRBV23-1 is noted as an ORF with a role that remains uncertain. CDR3 size: 17 residues. Losses at the gene ends were 4 bases for V and 2 bases for J; bases not matched to a gene: 13. The CDR3 coding sequence is TGCGCCAGCAGTCCGGGACAAGGAGCGGGAGTTCCCTACGAGCAGTACTTC. As protein: CASSPGQGAGVPYEQYF.

The chain is built from TRBV7-6 and TRBJ2-7; TRBD2 matches 11 bases. The junction had 8 bases not matched to a gene; V was cut back by 3 bases and J by 7 bases. CDR1 SGHVS and CDR2 FNYEAQ come from the germline V gene. The CDR3 extends over 15 amino acids. The CDR3 nucleotides read TGTGCCAGCAGCTTCGAGGATAGCGGGAGGGGTGAGCAGTACTTC. Translating it yields CASSFEDSGRGEQYF.

The V and J genes are TRBV29-1 and TRBJ2-4; D remains ambiguous. The V gene lost 6 bases and the J gene lost 6 bases, with 9 bases spanning the gap. Germline V gene lookup returns CDR1 SQVTM and CDR2 ANQGSEA. There are 11 residues in the CDR3. CDR3: CSVGEANIQYF. CDR3 sequence (DNA): TGCAGCGTGGGCGAGGCAAACATTCAGTACTTC.

V usage is TRBV10-3 and J usage is TRBJ2-1, with TRBD1 matching 9 bases. Germline lookup yields CDR1 ENHRY and CDR2 SYGVKD. CDR3 size: 13 residues. With V trimmed by 11 bases and J by 6 bases, 8 bases remained unmatched. The CDR3 DNA is TGTGCCTACCGGGACAGGGAAAGCAATGAGCAGTTCTTC. Its protein is CAYRDRESNEQFF.

The chain has TRBV7-2 and TRBJ2-1; a weak D match, TRBD2 (6 bases). Per the germline V gene, CDR1 is SGHTA and CDR2 is FQGNSA. The CDR3 is made up of 14 amino acids. V dropped 1 base and J dropped 6 bases, with 10 bases sitting between them. The CDR3 DNA reads TGTGCCAGCAGCTTAGTCGGGGGAGTCAATGAGCAGTTCTTC. Protein sequence: CASSLVGGVNEQFF.

V is TRBV11-2 and J is TRBJ1-1, with 11 bases lining up with TRBD1. The CDR3 spans 15 residues. CDR1 is SGHAT, CDR2 FQNNGV, per germline. V shed 5 bases and J 1 base; nucleotides not matched to a gene: 3. The DNA of the CDR3 is TGTGCCAGCAGCCCCGGGACAGGGGGGAACACTGAAGCTTTCTTT. Translating it yields CASSPGTGGNTEAFF.

The J gene is TRBJ1-2, the V gene TRBV18; D unresolved. Trimming shortened V by 3 bases and J by 4 bases, and 18 bases separated the two germline ends. This CDR3 region has 16 residues. The germline V gene has CDR1 KGHSH and CDR2 LQKENI. The CDR3 spells CASSPQREGGSYGYTF. Written as DNA, the CDR3 is TGTGCCAGCTCACCCCAAAGAGAGGGAGGCAGCTATGGCTACACCTTC.

This chain links TRBV3-1 (or the pseudogene TRBV3-2) with TRBJ2-2; 9 bases are shared with TRBD1. The CDR3 runs to 16 residues. Germline V gene lookup returns CDR1 LGHDT and CDR2 YNNKEL (reference sequence). Germline trimming cut 1 base from V and 2 bases from J; bases unmatched to any gene: 2. CDR3 in DNA: TGTGCCAGCAGCCAAGGACAGGGGGTAAACACCGGGGAGCTGTTTTTT. Translating gives CASSQGQGVNTGELFF.

This chain uses TRBV18 with TRBJ1-2; 11 bases map to TRBD1. The V gene end was trimmed by 6 bases and the J gene end by 4 bases; junction bases not matched to a gene: 4. This CDR3 is built from 14 residues. The germline gives CDR1 KGHSH, CDR2 LQKENI. CDR3 region: CASSPGQGGYGYTF. The CDR3 region has the DNA TGTGCCAGCTCCCCGGGACAGGGGGGCTATGGCTACACCTTC.

The rearrangement joins TRBV5-1 to TRBJ2-4, with a weak D call TRBD1 (5 bases). The V end lost 0 bases, the J end lost 0 bases, and 10 bases lay between the germline ends. Germline CDR1 is SGHRS and CDR2 is YFSETQ. The CDR3 contains 16 residues. CDR3: CASSLVAGKAKNIQYF. CDR3 nucleotide sequence: TGCGCCAGCAGCTTGGTGGCAGGGAAAGCCAAAAACATTCAGTACTTC.

The chain recombines TRBV18 with TRBJ2-1; 10 bases fit TRBD2. This CDR3 is built from 17 residues. Trimming removed 3 bases from V and 0 bases from J; junction bases left unmatched: 5. Germline V lookup: CDR1 KGHSH, CDR2 LQKENI. CDR3 sequence reads: CASSPRAGGSSYNEQFF. For the CDR3, the DNA is TGTGCCAGCTCACCGCGAGCGGGAGGGAGCTCCTACAATGAGCAGTTCTTC.

This rearrangement joins TRBV29-1 to TRBJ1-2; D gene unclear. The CDR3 has 13 amino acids. V was clipped by 2 bases and J by 2 bases, with 9 bases between them. Germline V CDR1 and CDR2: SQVTM, ANQGSEA. The CDR3 here is CSVEFPRNYGYTF. DNA for the CDR3: TGCAGCGTTGAATTCCCGAGAAACTATGGCTACACCTTC.

This clone has just a few counts. The CDR3 DNA is TGTGCCAGCAGAGCAAGCCTCACAGATACGCAGTATTTT. Translation: CASRASLTDTQYF. The V call is TRBV27, the J call TRBJ2-3; D gene ambiguous. Germline CDR1 and CDR2: MNHEY and SMNVEV (reference sequence). The CDR3 extends over 13 amino acids. The V and J ends lost 6 bases and 2 bases respectively, with 9 bases between them.

This clone was detected only a few times. The chain links TRBV2 to TRBJ2-5, with TRBD2 matching 12 bases. The CDR3 contains 14 residues. Per the germline V gene, CDR1 is SNHLY and CDR2 is FYNNEI. V gave up 6 bases and J gave up 5 bases; unmatched junction bases: 4. The CDR3 loop is CASSRLAGVETQYF. The DNA for the CDR3 is TGTGCCAGCAGCCGACTAGCGGGAGTGGAGACCCAGTACTTC.

The chain couples TRBV15 to TRBJ2-7; D unresolved. Trimming removed 3 bases from V and 0 bases from J, with 12 bases in between. The CDR3 is 15 amino acids. The germline V gene has CDR1 LNHNV and CDR2 YYDKDF (reference sequence). For the CDR3, the DNA is TGTGCCACCAGCAGTCCCTTTAGGAGCTCCTACGAGCAGTACTTC. Encoded protein: CATSSPFRSSYEQYF.